These 27 T cell receptor beta chains were all obtained from the same sample, sequenced in a study of blood T cell repertoires in COVID-19. Profiled with immunoSEQ multiplex PCR; TCRdb holds only in-frame clones, not every one. This sample has approximately 350,000 clones, with about four fifths found just once. The sequenced sample consisted of PBMCs or T cells enriched from blood (not recorded which). These receptors all stem from a woman in her 50s who had recovered from COVID-19.

The V call is TRBV7-9, the J call TRBJ2-7; the D gene is possibly TRBD1 (6 bases). Germline CDR1 SEHNR, CDR2 FQNEAQ (reference sequence). This CDR3 comprises 14 residues. The V and J ends lost 4 bases and 3 bases respectively, with 13 bases between them. The CDR3 region is CASSSDRSYYEQYF. CDR3 bases: TGTGCCAGCAGCTCCGACAGGTCTTACTACGAGCAGTACTTC.

The chain has TRBV6-2 or TRBV6-3 and TRBJ2-2; maybe TRBD2 (6 bases). Germline CDR1 MNHEY, CDR2 SVGEGT. Trimming took off 5 bases at V and 4 bases at J, with 14 bases between the two ends. The CDR3 spans 15 residues. This chain's CDR3 is CASSRGLAVTGELFF. The CDR3 DNA sequence: TGTGCCAGCAGTAGGGGACTGGCAGTCACCGGGGAGCTGTTTTTT.

The chain uses TRBV7-2 and TRBJ1-3; tentatively, D is TRBD1 (5 bases). CDR3 length: 14 amino acids. Germline loops: CDR1 SGHTA, CDR2 FQGNSA. Trimming took off 5 bases at V and 7 bases at J, with 15 bases between the two ends. In DNA form, the CDR3 reads TGTGCCAGCAGCCCAGGTTGGGGCCTGAACACCATATATTTT. It translates to CASSPGWGLNTIYF.

This clone was found a few times. This chain joins TRBV6-5 and TRBJ1-6; 8 bases match TRBD1. Germline V lookup: CDR1 MNHEY, CDR2 SVGAGI. V lost 6 bases to trimming and J lost 11 bases; unmatched junction nucleotides: 9. The CDR3 is 14 residues long. The CDR3 DNA reads TGTGCCAGCAGAAGAGGACAGGGTCCGCCACCCCTCCACTTT. This sequence encodes CASRRGQGPPPLHF.

This chain links TRBV5-5 with TRBJ1-6; D unclear. Germline V gene sequence: CDR1 SGHKS, CDR2 YYEKEE (reference sequence). CDR3 length equals 16 residues. Trimming took off 4 bases at V and 6 bases at J, with 17 bases between the two ends. The CDR3 nucleotides are TGTGCCAGCAGCCAATTCGGTCCGGAGGTTAATTCACCCCTCCACTTT. It is translated as CASSQFGPEVNSPLHF.

A few counts support this clone. The rearrangement links TRBV27 to TRBJ2-3; 8 positions match TRBD1. The CDR3 covers 14 residues. CDR1 and CDR2 (germline): MNHEY, SMNVEV (reference sequence). The V segment lost 7 bases and the J segment 3 bases; nucleotides outside the gene matches: 6. CDR3 loop: CASKDRVRTDTQYF. DNA of the CDR3: TGTGCCAGCAAGGACAGGGTGAGGACAGATACGCAGTATTTT.

This chain uses TRBV19 with TRBJ1-6; D unclear. Per the germline V gene, CDR1 is LNHDA and CDR2 is SQIVND (reference sequence). The CDR3 runs 11 residues. V lost 3 bases, J lost 14 bases, and 8 bases lay in between. The CDR3 loop is CASSIRETLHF. The CDR3 region has the DNA TGTGCCAGTAGTATCCGCGAGACCCTCCACTTT.

The genes are TRBV6-5 and TRBJ2-5, with 7 bases that match TRBD2. The CDR3 sequence is 15 residues long. The V gene's germline CDR1 is MNHEY and CDR2 SVGAGI. Trimming took 5 bases from V and 4 from J; bases not matched to a gene: 10. The CDR3, as DNA: TGTGCCAGCAGTAGAGTGGCGGGAGCGCGAGAGACCCAGTACTTC. This encodes CASSRVAGARETQYF.

This sequence joins TRBV21-1 and TRBJ1-2; the table calls TRBD1, which could not be checked here. TRBV21-1 is a listed pseudogene. The CDR3 loop spans 16 amino acids. CDR3 DNA sequence: TGTGCCAGCAGCCCGCGGACAGGGGGTCTTAAATATGGCTACACCTTC. Translated, it gives CASSPRTGGLKYGYTF.

This sequence joins TRBV5-6 and TRBJ2-7, with a tentative D call TRBD2 (6 bases). Germline V lookup: CDR1 SGHDT, CDR2 YYEEEE. V shed 4 bases and J shed 11 bases, with 16 bases lying between them. The CDR3 contains 12 residues. As DNA, the CDR3 is TGTGCCAGCAGCCGCGACGGGGGAGTCGAGTACTTC. This codes for CASSRDGGVEYF.

This clone has only one observation. The rearrangement uses TRBV19 and TRBJ1-2, with D possibly being TRBD1 (5 bases). The CDR3 length is 13 residues. V lost 5 bases and J lost 2, with 9 bases in between. The germline V gene has CDR1 LNHDA and CDR2 SQIVND (reference sequence). CDR3: CASSRGRNYGYTF. CDR3 sequence (DNA): TGTGCCAGTAGTCGGGGGAGAAACTATGGCTACACCTTC.

The CDR3 nucleotides read TGTGCCTGGAGTCAAGGACAGACGAATCGGGATGGCTACACCTTC. Its protein product is CAWSQGQTNRDGYTF. This chain joins TRBV30 and TRBJ1-2; tentative D call: TRBD1 (6 bases). Trimming took 2 bases from V and 6 from J, leaving 19 bases between them. Germline CDR1 GTSNPN, CDR2 SVGIG (reference sequence). CDR3 length equals 15 residues.

This clone was counted between two and nine times. The chain combines TRBV5-1 with TRBJ2-3; D is possibly TRBD2 (6 bases). V lost 0 bases, J lost 14 bases, and 13 bases lay in between. CDR1 SGHRS and CDR2 YFSETQ come from the germline V gene. This CDR3 has 12 residues. This CDR3 reads CASSLGWEELYF. In nucleotides, the CDR3 is TGCGCCAGCAGCTTGGGGTGGGAGGAGTTGTATTTT.

The DNA for the CDR3 is TGTGCCAGCAGCTTAGTAGTTACCTACGAGCAGTACTTC. It specifies CASSLVVTYEQYF. This rearrangement joins TRBV7-2 to TRBJ2-7; no reliable D call. Trimming stripped 1 base from V and 2 bases from J, with 6 bases between. Germline loops: CDR1 SGHTA, CDR2 FQGNSA. This CDR3 contains 13 residues.

The V gene is TRBV9, the J gene TRBJ2-2, with D possibly matching TRBD1 (5 bases). The CDR3 covers 15 residues. Germline CDR1 SGDLS, CDR2 YYNGEE. With 4 bases removed from V and 2 bases from J, the gap between germline ends came to 12 bases. The CDR3 coding sequence is TGTGCCAGCAGCCCCCAGGGCGGAAACACCGGGGAGCTGTTTTTT. It encodes CASSPQGGNTGELFF.

This sequence joins TRBV19 and TRBJ1-2, with 7 bases identical to TRBD1. Germline trimming cut 0 bases from V and 4 bases from J; bases unmatched to any gene: 2. CDR1 is LNHDA, CDR2 SQIVND, per germline (reference sequence). CDR3 length equals 14 residues. CDR3 nucleotides: TGTGCCAGTAGTATAGAGGCAGGGGGCTATGGCTACACCTTC. Translated, it gives CASSIEAGGYGYTF.

The chain links TRBV10-3 to TRBJ2-5; 11 positions match TRBD1. Unmatched junction bases numbered 7, after V lost 5 bases and J lost 5 bases. Germline CDR1 and CDR2: ENHRY and SYGVKD. The CDR3 is made up of 15 amino acids. The chain's CDR3 is CAISPGQGVWETQYF. The CDR3 nucleotides read TGTGCCATCAGTCCGGGACAGGGGGTTTGGGAGACCCAGTACTTC.

On this clone itself: Mismatch with germline at one junction end may stem from a read error. The chain couples TRBV19 to TRBJ1-2; D gene unclear. This CDR3 spans 14 amino acids. From germline, CDR1 is LNHDA and CDR2 SQIVND (reference sequence). The CDR3 sequence is CASSVDRANYGYTF. CDR3 bases: TGTGCCAGTAGTGTAGACCGAGCTAACTATGGCTACACCTTC. The complete variable domain, with remaining parts taken from reference TRBV19 and TRBJ1-2, reads DGGITQSPKYLFRKEGQNVTLSCEQNLNHDAMYWYRQDPGQGLRLIYYSQIVNDFQKGDIAEGYSVSREKKESFPLTVTSAQKNPTAFYLCASSVDRANYGYTFGSGTRLTVV.

The V gene is TRBV2, the J gene TRBJ1-3, with 10 bases matching TRBD1. With 5 bases clipped from V and 2 bases from J, the junction kept 6 bases outside the gene matches. Germline values: CDR1 SNHLY, CDR2 FYNNEI. CDR3 length: 16 residues. The CDR3 DNA follows: TGTGCCAGCAGTACACTAGGACAGGGGGCTGGAAACACCATATATTTT. This translates into CASSTLGQGAGNTIYF.

V and J are TRBV5-1 and TRBJ2-1; a weak D match, TRBD2 (5 bases). Trimming took 0 bases from V and 7 from J, leaving 14 bases between them. The CDR3 runs 15 residues. Germline V gene data show CDR1 as SGHRS and CDR2 as YFSETQ. CDR3 nucleotides: TGCGCCAGCAGCTTGGTGTCGGGGTTGAGGAATGAGCAGTTCTTC. It specifies CASSLVSGLRNEQFF.

The genes are TRBV5-4 and TRBJ2-2, with unresolved D. The V gene lost 0 bases and the J gene lost 5 bases, with 14 bases spanning the gap. Germline V gene sequence: CDR1 SGHNT, CDR2 YYREEE (reference sequence). CDR3 length: 16 amino acids. The CDR3 DNA is TGTGCCAGCAGCTTGGGGCTAGTGGGTGGTACCGGGGAGCTGTTTTTT. It specifies CASSLGLVGGTGELFF.

This chain uses TRBV5-6 with TRBJ2-5, with 8 bases that match TRBD1. From germline, CDR1 is SGHDT and CDR2 YYEEEE. The CDR3 covers 16 residues. J was trimmed by 4 bases and V by 4 bases; bases with no gene match: 12. CDR3 nucleotide sequence: TGTGCCAGCAGCGACCGGACAGGGTGGGGGCGAGAGACCCAGTACTTC. Protein: CASSDRTGWGRETQYF.

The chain joins TRBV5-1 to TRBJ1-1, with D maybe TRBD1 (5 bases). This CDR3 has 17 amino acids. CDR1 is SGHRS, CDR2 YFSETQ, per germline. V was shortened by 0 bases and J by 0 bases, with 15 bases between the two germline ends. This CDR3 is CASSLAKKTGLNTEAFF. Written as DNA, the CDR3 is TGCGCCAGCAGCTTGGCCAAGAAAACAGGACTGAACACTGAAGCTTTCTTT.

This chain links TRBV5-5 with TRBJ1-4, with a weak D call TRBD1 (5 bases). V dropped 3 bases and J dropped 0 bases, with 12 bases sitting between them. This CDR3 comprises 16 residues. CDR1 and CDR2 from the germline V gene are SGHKS and YYEKEE (reference sequence). The CDR3 DNA follows: TGTGCCAGCAGCTGGGGCCTATACGCAACTAATGAAAAACTGTTTTTT. Residues: CASSWGLYATNEKLFF.

The V gene is TRBV6-5, the J gene TRBJ1-1; no clear D gene. In germline, CDR1 is MNHEY, CDR2 SVGAGI. V was cut by 2 bases and J by 2 bases, with 12 bases left in between. This CDR3 has 15 amino acids. In nucleotides, the CDR3 is TGTGCCAGCAGTTACGGGAGCATATCCAACACTGAAGCTTTCTTT. Translated: CASSYGSISNTEAFF.

J is TRBJ2-2 and V is TRBV30; D ambiguous. Looked up from germline, CDR1 is GTSNPN and CDR2 is SVGIG (reference sequence). CDR3 length: 15 residues. The ends were cut back, 4 bases at V and 0 bases at J, with 12 bases in the middle. CDR3 DNA: TGTGCCTGGACCCCTGGCAACGCGAACACCGGGGAGCTGTTTTTT. This encodes CAWTPGNANTGELFF.

V is TRBV19 and J is TRBJ2-3; maybe TRBD1 (5 bases). The CDR3 runs 16 residues. Trimming cost V 3 bases and J 1 base, with 14 bases left between them. Looked up from germline, CDR1 is LNHDA and CDR2 is SQIVND (reference sequence). The CDR3 loop is CASSISGIGGTDTQYF. CDR3 bases: TGTGCCAGTAGTATTTCCGGTATAGGGGGCACAGATACGCAGTATTTT.